This TCR beta chain originates from a study of control samples from healthy donors and cancer patients. Using immunoSEQ multiplex PCR, the repertoire was profiled, and TCRdb retains in-frame clones only, with some absent. The sample has approximately 98,000 clones, roughly four fifths seen once. There are 17 residues in the CDR3. V lost 4 bases, J lost 0 bases, and 15 bases lay in between. Per germline, CDR1 LGHNA and CDR2 YSLEER. The clonotype comes from a man aged 18-30 years in good health. Material for sequencing was blood. This rearrangement joins TRBV4-3 to TRBJ2-2; D may match TRBD1 or TRBD2 (5 bases each). The chain's CDR3 is CASSPTDYRANTGELFF. In nucleotides, the CDR3 is TGCGCCAGCAGCCCGACAGACTACCGCGCGAACACCGGGGAGCTGTTTTTT.